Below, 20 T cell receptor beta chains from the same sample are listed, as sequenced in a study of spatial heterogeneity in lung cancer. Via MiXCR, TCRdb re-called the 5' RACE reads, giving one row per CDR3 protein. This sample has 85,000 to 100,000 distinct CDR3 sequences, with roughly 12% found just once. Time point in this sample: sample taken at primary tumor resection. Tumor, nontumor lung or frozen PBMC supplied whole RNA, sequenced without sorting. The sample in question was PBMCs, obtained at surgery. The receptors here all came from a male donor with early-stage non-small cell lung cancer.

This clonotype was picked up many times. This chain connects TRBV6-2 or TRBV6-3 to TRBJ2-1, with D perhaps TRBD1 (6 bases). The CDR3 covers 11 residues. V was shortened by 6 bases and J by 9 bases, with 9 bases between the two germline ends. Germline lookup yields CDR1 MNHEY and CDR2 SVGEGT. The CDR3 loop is CASSRDIEQFF. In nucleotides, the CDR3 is TGTGCCAGCAGCCGGGACATTGAGCAGTTCTTC.

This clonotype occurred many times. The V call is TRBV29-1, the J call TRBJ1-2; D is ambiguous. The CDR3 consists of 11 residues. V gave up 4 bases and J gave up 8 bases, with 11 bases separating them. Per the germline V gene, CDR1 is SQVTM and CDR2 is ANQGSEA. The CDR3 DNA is TGCAGCGTTGTCCAGACGGCAGGCTACACCTTC. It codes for CSVVQTAGYTF.

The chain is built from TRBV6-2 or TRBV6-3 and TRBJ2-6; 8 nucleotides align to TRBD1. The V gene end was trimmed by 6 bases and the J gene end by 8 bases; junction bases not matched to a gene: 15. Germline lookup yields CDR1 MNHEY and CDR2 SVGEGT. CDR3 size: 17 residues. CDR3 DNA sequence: TGTGCCAGCAGGGAGAGCGCAGGGGGCAGGTGGACCAACGTCCTGACTTTC. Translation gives CASRESAGGRWTNVLTF.

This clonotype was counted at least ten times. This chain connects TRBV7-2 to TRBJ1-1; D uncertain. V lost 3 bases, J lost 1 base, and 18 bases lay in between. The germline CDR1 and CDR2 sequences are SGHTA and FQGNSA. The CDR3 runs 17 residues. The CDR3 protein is CASSLAKLTGANTEAFF. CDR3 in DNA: TGTGCCAGCAGCTTGGCTAAGCTCACGGGCGCGAACACTGAAGCTTTCTTT.

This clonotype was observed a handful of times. This CDR3 reads CASSADRGRLADYEQYF. The CDR3 DNA sequence: TGTGCCAGCAGTGCCGACAGGGGTCGGCTAGCGGACTACGAGCAGTACTTC. J is TRBJ2-7 and V is TRBV27; perhaps TRBD1 as D (8 bases). Germline CDR1 MNHEY, CDR2 SMNVEV (reference sequence). The CDR3 has 17 amino acids. Trimming stripped 5 bases from V and 3 bases from J, with 23 bases between.

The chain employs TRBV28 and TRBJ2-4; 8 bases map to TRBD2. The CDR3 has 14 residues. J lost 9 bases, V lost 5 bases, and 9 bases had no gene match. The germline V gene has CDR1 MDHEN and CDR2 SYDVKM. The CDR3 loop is CASSTRREGGIQYF. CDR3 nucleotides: TGTGCCAGCAGTACCCGCCGGGAGGGTGGCATTCAGTACTTC.

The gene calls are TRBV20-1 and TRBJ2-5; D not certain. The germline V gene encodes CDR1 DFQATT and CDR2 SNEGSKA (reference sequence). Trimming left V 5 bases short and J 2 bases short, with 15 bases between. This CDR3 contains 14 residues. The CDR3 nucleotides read TGCAGTGCTGCCGAATGGCCCCGACAAGAGACCCAGTACTTC. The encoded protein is CSAAEWPRQETQYF.

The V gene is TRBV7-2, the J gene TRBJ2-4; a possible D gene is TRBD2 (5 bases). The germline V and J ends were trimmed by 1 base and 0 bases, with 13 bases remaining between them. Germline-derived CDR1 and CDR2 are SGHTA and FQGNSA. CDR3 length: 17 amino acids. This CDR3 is CASSLVASHLAKNIQYF. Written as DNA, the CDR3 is TGTGCCAGCAGCTTAGTGGCTAGCCACTTAGCCAAAAACATTCAGTACTTC.

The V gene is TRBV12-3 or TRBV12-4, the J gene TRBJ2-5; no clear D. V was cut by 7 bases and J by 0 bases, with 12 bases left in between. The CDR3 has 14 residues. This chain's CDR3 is CASKTDRYQETQYF. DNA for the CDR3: TGTGCCAGCAAAACGGACCGGTACCAAGAGACCCAGTACTTC.

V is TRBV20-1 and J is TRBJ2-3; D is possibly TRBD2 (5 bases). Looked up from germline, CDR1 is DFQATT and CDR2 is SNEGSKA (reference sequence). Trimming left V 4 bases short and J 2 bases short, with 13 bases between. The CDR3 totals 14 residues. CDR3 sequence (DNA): TGCAGTGCTACCACCGGGGAAAACACAGATACGCAGTATTTT. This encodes CSATTGENTDTQYF.

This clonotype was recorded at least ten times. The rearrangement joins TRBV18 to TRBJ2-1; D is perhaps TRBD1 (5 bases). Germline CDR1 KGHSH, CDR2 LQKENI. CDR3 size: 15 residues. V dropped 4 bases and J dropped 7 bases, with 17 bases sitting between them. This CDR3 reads CASSRSVSGMNEQFF. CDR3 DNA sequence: TGTGCCAGCTCACGAAGCGTTTCAGGGATGAATGAGCAGTTCTTC.

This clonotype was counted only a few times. CDR3 region: CASSLAGTGGLPQHF. As DNA, the CDR3 is TGTGCCAGCAGTTTGGCCGGGACAGGGGGCTTACCCCAGCATTTT. The V and J genes are TRBV28 and TRBJ1-5; TRBD1 matches 12 bases. The germline V gene encodes CDR1 MDHEN and CDR2 SYDVKM. The CDR3 totals 15 residues. The V gene end was trimmed by 3 bases and the J gene end by 10 bases; junction bases not matched to a gene: 7. Full variable domain (remainder filled in from reference TRBV28 and TRBJ1-5): DVKVTQSSRYLVKRTGEKVFLECVQDMDHENMFWYRQDPGLGLRLIYFSYDVKMKEKGDIPEGYSVSREKKERFSLILESASTNQTSMYLCASSLAGTGGLPQHFGDGTRLSIL.

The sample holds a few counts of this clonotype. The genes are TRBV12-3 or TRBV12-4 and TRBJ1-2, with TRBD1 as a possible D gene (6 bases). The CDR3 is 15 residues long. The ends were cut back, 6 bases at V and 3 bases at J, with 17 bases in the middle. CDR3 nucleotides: TGTGCCAGCAGACCTAATTGGGACACCGACTATGGCTACACCTTC. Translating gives CASRPNWDTDYGYTF.

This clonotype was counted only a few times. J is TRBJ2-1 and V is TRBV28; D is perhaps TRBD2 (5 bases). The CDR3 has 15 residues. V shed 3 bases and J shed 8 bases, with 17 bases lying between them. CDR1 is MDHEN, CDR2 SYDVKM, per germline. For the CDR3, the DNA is TGTGCCAGCAGTTTTCTAGCCCAGTCCCAAGATGAGCAGTTCTTC. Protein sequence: CASSFLAQSQDEQFF.

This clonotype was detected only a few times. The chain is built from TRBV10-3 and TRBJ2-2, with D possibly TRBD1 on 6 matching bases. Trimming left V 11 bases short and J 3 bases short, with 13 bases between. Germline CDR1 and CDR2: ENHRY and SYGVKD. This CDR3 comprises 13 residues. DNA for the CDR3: TGTGCCGTACGGGACACTTACACCGGGGAGCTGTTTTTT. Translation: CAVRDTYTGELFF.

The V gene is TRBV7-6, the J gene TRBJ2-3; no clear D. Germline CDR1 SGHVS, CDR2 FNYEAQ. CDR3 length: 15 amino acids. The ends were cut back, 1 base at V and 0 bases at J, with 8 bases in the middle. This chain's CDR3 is CASSLGVSSTDTQYF. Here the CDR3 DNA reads TGTGCCAGCAGCTTAGGCGTGTCTAGCACAGATACGCAGTATTTT.

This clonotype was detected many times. The CDR3 loop is CSVADVNTEAFF. The CDR3 DNA sequence: TGCAGCGTTGCCGACGTAAACACTGAAGCTTTCTTT. The rearrangement links TRBV29-1 to TRBJ1-1; the D is unclear. Germline V gives CDR1 SQVTM, CDR2 ANQGSEA. With 4 bases removed from V and 2 bases from J, the gap between germline ends came to 8 bases. The CDR3 runs 12 residues. Combining the CDR3 with reference TRBV29-1 and TRBJ1-1 gives the whole variable domain SAVISQKPSRDICQRGTSLTIQCQVDSQVTMMFWYRQQPGQSLTLIATANQGSEATYESGFVIDKFPISRPNLTFSTLTVSNMSPEDSSIYLCSVADVNTEAFFGQGTRLTVV.

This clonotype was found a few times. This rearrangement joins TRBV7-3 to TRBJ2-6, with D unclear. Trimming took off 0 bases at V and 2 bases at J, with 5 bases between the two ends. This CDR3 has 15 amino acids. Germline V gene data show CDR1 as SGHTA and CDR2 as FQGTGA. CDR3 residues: CASSLTPPGANVLTF. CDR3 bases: TGTGCCAGCAGCTTAACGCCCCCTGGGGCCAACGTCCTGACTTTC.

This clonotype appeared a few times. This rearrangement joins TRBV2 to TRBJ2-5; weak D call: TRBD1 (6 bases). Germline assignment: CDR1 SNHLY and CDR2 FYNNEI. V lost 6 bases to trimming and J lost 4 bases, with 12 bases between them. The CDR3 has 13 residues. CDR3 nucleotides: TGTGCCAGCAGCTACAGGGATGGAGAGACCCAGTACTTC. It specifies CASSYRDGETQYF.

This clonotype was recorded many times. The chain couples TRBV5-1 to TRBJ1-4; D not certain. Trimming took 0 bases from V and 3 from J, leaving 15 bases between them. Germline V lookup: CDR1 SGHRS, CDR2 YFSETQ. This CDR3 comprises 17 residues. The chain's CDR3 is CASSLGGGERANEKLFF. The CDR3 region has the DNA TGCGCCAGCAGCTTGGGAGGTGGGGAACGAGCTAATGAAAAACTGTTTTTT.